The 14 T cell receptor beta chains below all came from one sample that was sequenced in a study of monozygotic twins with inflammatory bowel disease. Reanalyzing the 5' RACE reads, TCRdb keeps one entry per CDR3 protein, without DNA. Recorded for this sample: 300,000 to 350,000 distinct CDR3 sequences. Input material: blood. These receptors were taken from a human donor with ulcerative colitis or Crohn's disease, or a healthy co-twin of an affected twin (not recorded which).

The J gene is TRBJ2-2, the V gene TRBV20-1; TCRdb designates TRBD1, a call that cannot be tested without DNA. CDR3 length: 14 residues. Germline V gene sequence: CDR1 DFQATT, CDR2 SNEGSKA (reference sequence). The CDR3 reads CSARGAGGTGELFF.

This rearrangement joins TRBV15 to TRBJ1-4. The CDR3 runs to 15 residues. Germline V gene sequence: CDR1 LNHNV, CDR2 YYDKDF (reference sequence). CDR3: CATSRGDVAGEKLFF.

V usage is TRBV11-2 and J usage is TRBJ1-4; TCRdb's assignment of TRBD1 cannot be checked, as there is no DNA. The CDR3 is made up of 15 amino acids. The germline CDR1 and CDR2 sequences are SGHAT and FQNNGV. This CDR3 is CASSLGGGTNEKLFF.

CDR3 amino acids: CASSLPVELIPAGTYNEQFF. The chain has TRBV28 and TRBJ2-1; TCRdb reports TRBD2, a call that lacks DNA to check it against. The CDR3 is made up of 20 amino acids. Germline V lookup: CDR1 MDHEN, CDR2 SYDVKM. Full variable domain (rest looked up from reference TRBV28 and TRBJ2-1): DVKVTQSSRYLVKRTGEKVFLECVQDMDHENMFWYRQDPGLGLRLIYFSYDVKMKEKGDIPEGYSVSREKKERFSLILESASTNQTSMYLCASSLPVELIPAGTYNEQFFGPGTRLTVL.

The chain joins TRBV3-1 to TRBJ1-1. CDR3 length equals 12 residues. Germline V gene lookup returns CDR1 LGHDT and CDR2 YNNKEL (reference sequence). CDR3 sequence reads: CASTYRNTEAFF.

CDR3 in amino acids: CASSQEGLYDEQYF. The genes are TRBV4-1 and TRBJ2-7; TCRdb reports TRBD2, a call that lacks DNA to check it against. Germline V gives CDR1 MGHRA, CDR2 YSYEKL. This CDR3 contains 14 residues.

The chain links TRBV5-1 to TRBJ2-5; TCRdb returns TRBD2, unconfirmable since there is no DNA. There are 13 residues in the CDR3. Germline V lookup: CDR1 SGHRS, CDR2 YFSETQ. This chain's CDR3 is CASRRTTAETQYF. Filled out from reference TRBV5-1 and TRBJ2-5, the complete variable domain reads KAGVTQTPRYLIKTRGQQVTLSCSPISGHRSVSWYQQTPGQGLQFLFEYFSETQRNKGNFPGRFSGRQFSNSRSEMNVSTLELGDSALYLCASRRTTAETQYFGPGTRLLVL.

The V and J genes are TRBV4-1 and TRBJ2-7; TCRdb's D call of TRBD1 is untestable without DNA. Germline loops: CDR1 MGHRA, CDR2 YSYEKL. The CDR3 runs 14 residues. The CDR3 here is CASSHRDRAYEQYF.

The V gene is TRBV20-1, the J gene TRBJ2-7. This CDR3 has 12 amino acids. Germline CDR1 DFQATT, CDR2 SNEGSKA (reference sequence). The CDR3 region is CSARFLTYEQYF.

This rearrangement joins TRBV27 to TRBJ2-3. The germline CDR1 and CDR2 sequences are MNHEY and SMNVEV (reference sequence). CDR3 length: 15 residues. CDR3 loop: CASSLSIGGADTQYF.

V usage is TRBV5-1 and J usage is TRBJ2-2; TCRdb's assignment of TRBD1 cannot be checked, as there is no DNA. Per germline, CDR1 SGHRS and CDR2 YFSETQ. This CDR3 spans 14 amino acids. Here the CDR3 reads CASRLVEGAGDLFF. Filled out from reference TRBV5-1 and TRBJ2-2, the complete variable domain reads KAGVTQTPRYLIKTRGQQVTLSCSPISGHRSVSWYQQTPGQGLQFLFEYFSETQRNKGNFPGRFSGRQFSNSRSEMNVSTLELGDSALYLCASRLVEGAGDLFFGEGSRLTVL.

The gene calls are TRBV6-1 and TRBJ2-1; TCRdb names TRBD2, which stays unverified in the absence of DNA. From germline, CDR1 is MNHNS and CDR2 SASEGT. The CDR3 contains 17 residues. The CDR3 reads CASSRPSGMSSYNEQFF.

This chain joins TRBV7-9 and TRBJ2-7. The germline gives CDR1 SEHNR, CDR2 FQNEAQ (reference sequence). The CDR3 totals 11 residues. The CDR3 sequence: CATTYRDEQYF. Full variable domain (outside the CDR3, taken from reference TRBV7-9 and TRBJ2-7): DTGVSQNPRHKITKRGQNVTFRCDPISEHNRLYWYRQTLGQGPEFLTYFQNEAQLEKSRLLSDRFSAERPKGSFSTLEIQRTEQGDSAMYLCATTYRDEQYFGPGTRLTVT.

The chain recombines TRBV7-6 with TRBJ1-6. Germline V gene sequence: CDR1 SGHVS, CDR2 FNYEAQ. The CDR3 totals 15 residues. Here the CDR3 reads CASSLRRLYNSPLHF.